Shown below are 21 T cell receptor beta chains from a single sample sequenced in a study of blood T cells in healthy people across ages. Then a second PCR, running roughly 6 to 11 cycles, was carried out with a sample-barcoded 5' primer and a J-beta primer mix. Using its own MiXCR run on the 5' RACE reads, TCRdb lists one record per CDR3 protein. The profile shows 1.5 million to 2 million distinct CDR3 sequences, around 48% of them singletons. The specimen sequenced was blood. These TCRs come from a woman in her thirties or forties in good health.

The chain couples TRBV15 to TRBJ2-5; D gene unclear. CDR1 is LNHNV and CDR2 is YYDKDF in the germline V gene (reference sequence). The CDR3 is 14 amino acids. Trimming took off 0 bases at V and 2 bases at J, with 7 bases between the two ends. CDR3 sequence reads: CATSRDLIQETQYF. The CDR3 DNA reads TGTGCCACCAGCAGAGATTTGATACAAGAGACCCAGTACTTC.

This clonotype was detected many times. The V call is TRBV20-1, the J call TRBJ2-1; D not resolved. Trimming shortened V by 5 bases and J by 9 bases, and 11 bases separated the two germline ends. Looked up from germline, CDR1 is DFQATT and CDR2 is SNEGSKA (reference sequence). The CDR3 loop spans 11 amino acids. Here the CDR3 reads CSARYFGEQFF. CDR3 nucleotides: TGCAGTGCTCGGTATTTTGGTGAGCAGTTCTTC.

The CDR3 region is CASGGGYRGYSGETQYF. CDR3 coding DNA: TGTGCCAGCGGGGGAGGGTACAGGGGTTATTCGGGAGAGACCCAGTACTTC. This rearrangement joins TRBV25-1 to TRBJ2-5, with D perhaps TRBD1 or TRBD2 (7 bases each). In germline, CDR1 is MGHDK, CDR2 SYGVNS. The CDR3 covers 17 residues. V was pared by 8 bases and J by 4 bases, with 26 bases between. Based on the CDR3 plus reference TRBV25-1 and TRBJ2-5, the full variable domain is EADIYQTPRYLVIGTGKKITLECSQTMGHDKMYWYQQDPGMELHLIHYSYGVNSTEKGDLSSESTVSRIRTEHFPLTLESARPSHTSQYLCASGGGYRGYSGETQYFGPGTRLLVL.

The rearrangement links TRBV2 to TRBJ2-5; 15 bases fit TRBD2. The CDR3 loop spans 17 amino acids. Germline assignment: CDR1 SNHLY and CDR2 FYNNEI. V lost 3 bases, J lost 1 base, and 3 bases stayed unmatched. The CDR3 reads CASSDGTSGGFQETQYF. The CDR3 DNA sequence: TGTGCCAGCAGTGATGGGACTAGCGGGGGGTTCCAAGAGACCCAGTACTTC.

The CDR3 DNA reads TGTGCCAGCAGCCGAGACCTAGCGGGCGGACGGGAGACCCAGTACTTC. Translating it yields CASSRDLAGGRETQYF. This chain joins TRBV2 and TRBJ2-5, with TRBD2 matching over 8 bases. Germline loops: CDR1 SNHLY, CDR2 FYNNEI. V lost 6 bases to trimming and J lost 5 bases; unmatched junction nucleotides: 14. The CDR3 contains 16 residues.

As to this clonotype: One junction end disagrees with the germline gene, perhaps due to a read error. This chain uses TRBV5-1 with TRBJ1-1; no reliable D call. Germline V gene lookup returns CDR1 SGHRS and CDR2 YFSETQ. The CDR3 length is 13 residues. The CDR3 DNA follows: TGTGCCAGCAGTTTAAAGAGGAACACTGAAGCTTTCTTT. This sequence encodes CASSLKRNTEAFF.

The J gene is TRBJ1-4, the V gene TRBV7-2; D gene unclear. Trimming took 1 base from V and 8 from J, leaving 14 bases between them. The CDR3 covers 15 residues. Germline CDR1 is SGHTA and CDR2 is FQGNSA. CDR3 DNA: TGTGCCAGCAGCTTAGTGCAGGCCGCCACAGAAAAACTGTTTTTT. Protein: CASSLVQAATEKLFF.

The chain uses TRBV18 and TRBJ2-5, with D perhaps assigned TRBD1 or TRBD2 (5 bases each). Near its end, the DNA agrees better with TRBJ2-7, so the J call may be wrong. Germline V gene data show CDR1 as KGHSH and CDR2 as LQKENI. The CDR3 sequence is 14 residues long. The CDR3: CASSYLGTFYEQYF. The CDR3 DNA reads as TGTGCCAGCTCCTACCTTGGGACCTTTTACGAGCAGTACTTC.

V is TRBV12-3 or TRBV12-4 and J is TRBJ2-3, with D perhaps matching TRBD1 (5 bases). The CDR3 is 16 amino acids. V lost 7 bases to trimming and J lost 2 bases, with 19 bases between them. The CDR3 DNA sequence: TGTGCCAGCACCGCACTCGCCCAGGGCCCCACAGATACGCAGTATTTT. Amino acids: CASTALAQGPTDTQYF.

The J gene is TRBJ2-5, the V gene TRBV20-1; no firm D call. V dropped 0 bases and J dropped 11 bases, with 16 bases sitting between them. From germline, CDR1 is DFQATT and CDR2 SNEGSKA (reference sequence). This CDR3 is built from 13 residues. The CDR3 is CSARDQQTSVQYF. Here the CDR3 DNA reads TGCAGTGCTAGAGATCAACAGACAAGTGTGCAGTACTTC.

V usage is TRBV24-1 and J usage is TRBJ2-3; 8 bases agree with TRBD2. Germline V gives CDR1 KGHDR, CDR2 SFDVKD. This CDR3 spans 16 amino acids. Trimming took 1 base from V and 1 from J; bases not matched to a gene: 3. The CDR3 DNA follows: TGTGCCACCAGTGATTTTGGCGGGGGGCGCACAGATACGCAGTATTTT. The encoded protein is CATSDFGGGRTDTQYF.

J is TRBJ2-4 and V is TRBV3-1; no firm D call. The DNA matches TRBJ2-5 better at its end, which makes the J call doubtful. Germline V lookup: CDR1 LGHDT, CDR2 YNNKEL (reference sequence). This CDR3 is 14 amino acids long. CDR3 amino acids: CASSRLSIQETQYF. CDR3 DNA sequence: TGTGCCAGCAGCCGACTGTCGATCCAAGAGACCCAGTACTTC.

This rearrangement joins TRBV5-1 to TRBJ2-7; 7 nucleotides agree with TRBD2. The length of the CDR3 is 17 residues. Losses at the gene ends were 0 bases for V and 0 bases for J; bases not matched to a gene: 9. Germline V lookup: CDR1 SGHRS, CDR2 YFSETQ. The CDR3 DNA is TGCGCCAGCAGCTTGGCCAGGTTGGGGGGGTCCTCCTACGAGCAGTACTTC. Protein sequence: CASSLARLGGSSYEQYF.

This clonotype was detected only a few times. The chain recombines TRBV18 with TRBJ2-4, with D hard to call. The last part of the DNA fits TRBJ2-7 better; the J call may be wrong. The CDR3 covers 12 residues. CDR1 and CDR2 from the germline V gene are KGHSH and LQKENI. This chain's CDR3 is CASSPHANEQYF. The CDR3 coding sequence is TGTGCCAGCTCACCTCATGCAAACGAGCAGTACTTC.

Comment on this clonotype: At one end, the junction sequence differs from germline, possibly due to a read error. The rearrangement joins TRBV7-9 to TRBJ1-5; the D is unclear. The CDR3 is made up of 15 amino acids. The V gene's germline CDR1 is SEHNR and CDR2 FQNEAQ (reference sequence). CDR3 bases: TGTGCCGGCAGCTTTATCGTGGCAGACAATCAGCCCCAGCATTTT. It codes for CAGSFIVADNQPQHF. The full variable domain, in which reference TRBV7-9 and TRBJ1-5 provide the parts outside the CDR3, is DTGVSQNPRHKITKRGQNVTFRCDPISEHNRLYWYRQTLGQGPEFLTYFQNEAQLEKSRLLSDRFSAERPKGSFSTLEIQRTEQGDSAMYLCAGSFIVADNQPQHFGDGTRLSIL.

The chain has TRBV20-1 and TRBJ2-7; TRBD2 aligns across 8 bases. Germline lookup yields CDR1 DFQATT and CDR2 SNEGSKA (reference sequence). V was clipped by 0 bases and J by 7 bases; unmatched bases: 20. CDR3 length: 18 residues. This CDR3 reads CSARDPDSGAASYNEQYF. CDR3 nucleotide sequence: TGCAGTGCTAGAGATCCAGATAGCGGGGCTGCCTCCTACAATGAGCAGTACTTC.

The DNA of the CDR3 is TGTGCCAGCAGTACTCGACAGGGCGTGAACACTGAAGCTTTCTTT. Encoded protein: CASSTRQGVNTEAFF. This chain links TRBV28 with TRBJ1-1; 7 bases are shared with TRBD1. After removal of 5 bases from V and 0 bases from J, the junction contained 6 bases not matched to a gene. The CDR3 sequence is 15 residues long. Germline V gives CDR1 MDHEN, CDR2 SYDVKM.

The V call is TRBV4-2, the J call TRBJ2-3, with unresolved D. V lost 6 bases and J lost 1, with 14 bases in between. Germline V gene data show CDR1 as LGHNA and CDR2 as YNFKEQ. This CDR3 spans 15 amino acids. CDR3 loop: CASSPSHLGTDTQYF. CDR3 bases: TGTGCCAGCAGTCCAAGTCACCTTGGCACAGATACGCAGTATTTT.

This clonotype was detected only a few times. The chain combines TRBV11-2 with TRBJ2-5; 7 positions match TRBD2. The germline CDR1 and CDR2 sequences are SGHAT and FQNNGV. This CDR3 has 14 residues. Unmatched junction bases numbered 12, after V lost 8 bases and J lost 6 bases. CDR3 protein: CASHLGGGSKTQYF. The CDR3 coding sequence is TGTGCCAGCCACCTGGGGGGAGGGTCCAAGACCCAGTACTTC.

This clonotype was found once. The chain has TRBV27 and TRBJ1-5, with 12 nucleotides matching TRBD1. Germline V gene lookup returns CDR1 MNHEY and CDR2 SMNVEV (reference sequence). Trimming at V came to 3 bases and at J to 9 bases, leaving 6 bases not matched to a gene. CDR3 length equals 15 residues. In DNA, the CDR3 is TGTGCCAGCAGTTTGGGGACAGGGGGCGCTTGGCCCCAGCATTTT. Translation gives CASSLGTGGAWPQHF.

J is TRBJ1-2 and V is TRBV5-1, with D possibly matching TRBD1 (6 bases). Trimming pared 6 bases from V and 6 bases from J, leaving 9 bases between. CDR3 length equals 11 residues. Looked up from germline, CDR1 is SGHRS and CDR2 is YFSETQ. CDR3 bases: TGCGCCAGCAAGGGGGGTAATGGCTACACCTTC. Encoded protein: CASKGGNGYTF.